What follows describes a single T cell receptor (beta chain). This entry belongs to a study of shared clonotypes between healthy human individuals. Measured with immunoSEQ multiplex PCR; TCRdb has only the in-frame clones, and not every one. Of about 1.4 million clones listed, roughly 95% are singletons. The clonotype originates from a man aged 25-45 years in good health. The sequencing input was naive CD4+ T cells sorted from blood. The sample's subset: CD45RA+ positively selected.

The CDR3 spells CASKRDRGSDPDQPQHF. In nucleotides, the CDR3 is TGCGCCAGTAAGCGGGACAGGGGATCGGACCCCGATCAGCCCCAGCATTTT. The gene calls are TRBV5-1 and TRBJ1-5; 10 nucleotides align to TRBD1. V lost 8 bases and J lost 5; bases outside the gene matches: 16. Germline CDR1 is SGHRS and CDR2 is YFSETQ. The CDR3 consists of 17 residues.